This T cell receptor (beta chain) is drawn from a study of T cells in Graves' hyperthyroidism and ophthalmopathy. Germline CDR1 reads MNHNS; CDR2 reads SASEGT. The CDR3 runs 14 residues. The V end lost 5 bases, the J end lost 12 bases, and 20 bases lay between the germline ends. Amplified TCR beta CDR3 regions derived from RNA transcripts. Researchers ran a first-round RT-PCR on the TCR CDR3 using the HTBI primer set. TCRdb passed the multiplex PCR reads through MiXCR, listing each CDR3 protein once. The sample has over 450,000 distinct CDR3 sequences; about an eighth are singletons. This clonotype was detected only a few times.

The gene calls are TRBV6-1 and TRBJ2-1; tentatively, D is TRBD1 (5 bases). The specimen sequenced was blood. The TCR was taken from a young woman with Graves' hyperthyroidism. In nucleotides, the CDR3 is TGTGCCAGCAGTAACCCTCAGGACGGGCAGGGGCAGTTCTTC. It yields the protein CASSNPQDGQGQFF.